A single sample gave rise to the 3 T cell receptor beta chains below, sequenced in a study of blood T cells in healthy people across ages. PCR was performed a second time for 7 to 11 cycles using a sample-barcoded 5' primer and a J-beta primer mix. TCRdb used MiXCR to reprocess the 5' RACE reads, holding one entry per CDR3 protein. The sample yields 1.5 million to 2 million distinct CDR3 sequences, over 25% seen once. Sequenced material: blood. These receptors were obtained from a woman younger than 45 in good health.

This clonotype showed up many times. This rearrangement joins TRBV20-1 to TRBJ2-5, with 7 bases fitting TRBD2. The DNA end lines up better with TRBJ2-7; the J call may be wrong. CDR3 length: 16 residues. In germline, CDR1 is DFQATT, CDR2 SNEGSKA (reference sequence). This CDR3 is CSARIVGGSREDEQYF. The CDR3, as DNA: TGCAGTGCGAGAATAGTTGGCGGGAGCCGTGAGGACGAGCAGTACTTC.

J is TRBJ2-1 and V is TRBV5-1, with 12 bases lining up with TRBD2. V shed 0 bases, J shed 0 bases, and the junction held 10 bases outside the gene matches. CDR3 size: 20 residues. CDR1 SGHRS and CDR2 YFSETQ come from the germline V gene. CDR3 sequence reads: CASSLGLAGAKRISYNEQFF. CDR3 coding DNA: TGCGCCAGCAGCTTGGGACTAGCGGGGGCCAAACGGATCTCCTACAATGAGCAGTTCTTC.

This clonotype was counted a few times. The chain combines TRBV4-2 with TRBJ2-7; D possibly corresponds to TRBD2 (5 bases). The germline gives CDR1 LGHNA, CDR2 YNFKEQ. The V and J ends lost 0 bases and 5 bases respectively, with 11 bases between them. CDR3 length: 14 residues. Here the CDR3 DNA reads TGTGCCAGCAGCCAAGAGGGCGGGTTGGACGAGCAGTACTTC. Translated, it gives CASSQEGGLDEQYF.